These 13 T cell receptor beta chains were sequenced from one sample in a study of blood T cells in healthy people across ages. A second PCR, run for roughly 7 to 12 cycles, used a sample-barcoded 5' primer plus a J-beta primer mix. Each CDR3 protein is one row after TCRdb ran MiXCR on the 5' RACE reads. The sample yields about 640,000 distinct CDR3 sequences, 45% to 65% seen once. Sequencing input: blood. The receptors derive from a man aged 55-75 years in good health.

This chain connects TRBV2 to TRBJ1-2, with D tentatively TRBD1 (6 bases). Per the germline V gene, CDR1 is SNHLY and CDR2 is FYNNEI. The CDR3 extends over 15 amino acids. V was cut by 6 bases and J by 0 bases, with 14 bases left in between. In DNA form, the CDR3 reads TGTGCCAGCAGCCTATATAGACAGGCTAACTATGGCTACACCTTC. Its protein product is CASSLYRQANYGYTF.

The chain links TRBV3-1 to TRBJ2-7; maybe TRBD1 (5 bases). Trimming cost V 4 bases and J 5 bases, with 15 bases left between them. This CDR3 contains 14 residues. Germline V lookup: CDR1 LGHDT, CDR2 YNNKEL (reference sequence). The chain's CDR3 is CASSLRQRINEQYF. CDR3 nucleotide sequence: TGTGCCAGCAGCCTCAGACAGAGGATAAACGAGCAGTACTTC.

The CDR3 loop is CASSQQGALEQFF. DNA for the CDR3: TGTGCCAGCTCACAACAGGGGGCTCTTGAGCAGTTCTTC. The chain couples TRBV18 to TRBJ2-1; 9 bases are shared with TRBD1. Germline V CDR1 and CDR2: KGHSH, LQKENI. The CDR3 has 13 residues. Unmatched junction bases numbered 4, after V lost 4 bases and J lost 9 bases.

This clonotype has only a few counts. The chain joins TRBV20-1 to TRBJ2-3; 8 positions agree with TRBD2. The CDR3 runs to 14 residues. With 5 bases clipped from V and 6 bases from J, the junction kept 10 bases outside the gene matches. Germline CDR1 and CDR2: DFQATT and SNEGSKA (reference sequence). The CDR3 nucleotides are TGCAGTGCTCCTCGGGCGGGGGGAAGGGATACGCAGTATTTT. This translates into CSAPRAGGRDTQYF.

The genes are TRBV7-2 and TRBJ2-3; D might be TRBD1 (8 bases). The germline gives CDR1 SGHTA, CDR2 FQGNSA. Trimming stripped 4 bases from V and 6 bases from J, with 20 bases between. The CDR3 runs 16 residues. CDR3 residues: CASSSQGGGITDTQYF. CDR3 nucleotide sequence: TGTGCCAGCAGCTCACAGGGGGGGGGGATTACGGATACGCAGTATTTT.

At least ten counts were recorded for this clonotype. The V and J genes are TRBV25-1 and TRBJ2-5; D call uncertain. CDR3 length: 13 residues. CDR1 and CDR2 from the germline V gene are MGHDK and SYGVNS. V dropped 7 bases and J dropped 1 base, with 10 bases sitting between them. CDR3 region: CASNTDFQETQYF. The CDR3 DNA sequence: TGTGCCAGCAATACAGACTTCCAAGAGACCCAGTACTTC.

The gene calls are TRBV9 and TRBJ1-5; D is unclear. The CDR3 spans 16 residues. Trimming removed 3 bases at V and 4 bases at J, with 17 bases between. CDR1 and CDR2 from the germline V gene are SGDLS and YYNGEE. CDR3 DNA: TGTGCCAGCAGCGGTGGACGGGAGGGCCCAAATCAGCCCCAGCATTTT. It codes for CASSGGREGPNQPQHF. Full variable domain (remainder filled in from reference TRBV9 and TRBJ1-5): DSGVTQTPKHLITATGQRVTLRCSPRSGDLSVYWYQQSLDQGLQFLIQYYNGEERAKGNILERFSAQQFPDLHSELNLSSLELGDSALYFCASSGGREGPNQPQHFGDGTRLSIL.

This clonotype was detected only a few times. The CDR3 bases are TGCGCCAGCAGCGCGACAGGGAGGAACGAGCAGTACTTC. Translation: CASSATGRNEQYF. The chain is built from TRBV10-2 and TRBJ2-7; maybe TRBD1 (7 bases). This CDR3 spans 13 amino acids. Per the germline V gene, CDR1 is WSHSY and CDR2 is SAAADI. Trimming took 6 bases from V and 5 from J, leaving 14 bases between them.

The chain has TRBV7-2 and TRBJ2-5; TRBD2 is a possible D gene (6 bases). Looked up from germline, CDR1 is SGHTA and CDR2 is FQGNSA. The CDR3 sequence is 15 residues long. V was pared by 0 bases and J by 11 bases, with 19 bases between. The CDR3, as DNA: TGTGCCAGCAGCTTAGCAGGGGAGGTCTACAATGAGCAGTACTTC. Translation gives CASSLAGEVYNEQYF.

This chain links TRBV20-1 with TRBJ1-1; possibly TRBD1 for D (6 bases). This CDR3 contains 13 residues. In germline, CDR1 is DFQATT, CDR2 SNEGSKA (reference sequence). The V end was cut by 3 bases, the J end by 1 base, with 9 bases between. In DNA form, the CDR3 reads TGCAGTGCTAGTCAGGGGACGAACACTGAAGCTTTCTTT. Its translation is CSASQGTNTEAFF.

This clonotype was seen a handful of times. The genes are TRBV29-1 and TRBJ1-1, with unresolved D. Germline CDR1 is SQVTM and CDR2 is ANQGSEA. The CDR3 runs to 12 residues. V was cut by 5 bases and J by 1 base, with 8 bases left in between. CDR3: CSVQKGNTEAFF. CDR3 sequence (DNA): TGCAGCGTTCAAAAGGGGAACACTGAAGCTTTCTTT. Together with reference TRBV29-1 and TRBJ1-1, the CDR3 gives the full variable domain: SAVISQKPSRDICQRGTSLTIQCQVDSQVTMMFWYRQQPGQSLTLIATANQGSEATYESGFVIDKFPISRPNLTFSTLTVSNMSPEDSSIYLCSVQKGNTEAFFGQGTRLTVV.

The chain carries TRBV7-6 and TRBJ2-7; TRBD2 might be the D (6 bases). Germline V gene sequence: CDR1 SGHVS, CDR2 FNYEAQ. The V gene lost 0 bases and the J gene lost 0 bases, with 12 bases spanning the gap. The CDR3 totals 16 residues. As DNA, the CDR3 is TGTGCCAGCAGCTTAGCGACCGGGGGTGACTCCTACGAGCAGTACTTC. This gives the protein CASSLATGGDSYEQYF.

The V and J genes are TRBV6-5 and TRBJ2-7, with D tentatively TRBD1 or TRBD2 (6 bases each). V was trimmed by 8 bases and J by 4 bases, leaving 15 bases between them. Germline V CDR1 and CDR2: MNHEY, SVGAGI. CDR3 size: 13 residues. The CDR3 coding sequence is TGTGCCAGCCAGCCCGGGGGCAGGTACGAGCAGTACTTC. Protein: CASQPGGRYEQYF.